Reported below is one T cell receptor (beta chain). Its antigen is not known. Profiled with immunoSEQ multiplex PCR; TCRdb holds only in-frame clones, not every one. The sample includes about 50,000 clones, approximately 91% of them seen just once. The entry originates in a study of OX40 agonist ivuxolimab in advanced cancers. In the study overall: Averaging about 60 years in age, with a range of about 23 to 79, the cohort was about 85% male. Study-level findings and limits: CD4+ and CD8+ blood T cells expanded clonally by week 6 at 0.1 to 3.0 mg/kg.

The CDR3 is 13 amino acids. Germline lookup yields CDR1 SGHKS and CDR2 YYEKEE (reference sequence). The V end lost 3 bases, the J end lost 4 bases, and 10 bases lay between the germline ends. The timepoints at which blood was sampled were baseline, cycle 4 day 1, and cycle 7 day 1. The chain combines TRBV5-5 with TRBJ1-2; unclear D gene. The material sequenced was CD4+ or CD8+ T cells sorted from blood, taken in a trial of the OX40 agonist ivuxolimab. The clonotype comes from an adult with an advanced solid tumor such as melanoma, head and neck, liver or kidney cancer. The CDR3 DNA reads TGTGCCAGCAGCTCCTCGGAGGGCTATGGCTACACCTTC. Residues: CASSSSEGYGYTF.